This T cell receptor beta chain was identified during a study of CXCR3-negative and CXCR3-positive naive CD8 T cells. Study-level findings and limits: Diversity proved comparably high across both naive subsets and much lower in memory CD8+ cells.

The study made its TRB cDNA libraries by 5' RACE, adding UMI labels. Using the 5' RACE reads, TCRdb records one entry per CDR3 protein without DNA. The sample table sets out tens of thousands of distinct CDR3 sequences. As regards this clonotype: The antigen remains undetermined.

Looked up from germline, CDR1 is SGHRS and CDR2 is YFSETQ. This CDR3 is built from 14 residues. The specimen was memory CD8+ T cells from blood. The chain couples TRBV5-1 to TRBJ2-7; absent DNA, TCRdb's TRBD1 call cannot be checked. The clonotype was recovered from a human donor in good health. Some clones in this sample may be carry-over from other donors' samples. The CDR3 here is CASSKRQGAYEQYF.